The T cell receptor beta chain under discussion was sequenced for a study of OX40 agonist ivuxolimab in advanced cancers. In the study overall: Mean age approximately 66 years, range 23 to 79; roughly 82% male.

Study findings and constraints: In a subset of nonresponders, normalized T-cell clonal expansion was also low. Specificity for antigen went undetermined in the expanded peripheral T cells. By week 6 at 0.1 to 3.0 mg/kg, blood CD4+ and CD8+ T cells had expanded clonally.

In regard to this clone: No antigen is known for it.

Generated by immunoSEQ multiplex PCR, the TCRdb table keeps only in-frame clones and is missing some. Of roughly 50,000 clones listed, roughly four fifths are singletons. The clonotype was recovered from an adult with an advanced solid tumor such as melanoma, head and neck, liver or kidney cancer. The source was CD4+ or CD8+ T cells sorted from blood, collected in a trial of the OX40 agonist ivuxolimab.

The CDR3 loop is CASSLKVGMNTEAFF. The CDR3, as DNA: TGTGCCAGCAGCTTAAAGGTGGGAATGAACACTGAAGCTTTCTTT. The rearrangement links TRBV7-6 to TRBJ1-1, with D unresolved. Germline V gene data show CDR1 as SGHVS and CDR2 as FNYEAQ. Deletions cut 2 bases from V and 0 bases from J, with 10 bases between. This CDR3 region has 15 residues.